The source of this T cell receptor beta chain is a study of spatial heterogeneity in lung cancer. TCRdb reprocessed the 5' RACE reads with MiXCR, giving one entry per CDR3 protein. The repertoire holds roughly 15,000 distinct CDR3 sequences, roughly 6% seen once, with about 26% in the top ten. This CDR3 comprises 15 residues. Germline V gene lookup returns CDR1 KGHSH and CDR2 LQKENI. This clonotype was observed a few times. A much larger clonotype is one base distant, so this may be a read error. As for time point: blood at routine non-recurrence follow-up after resection. The material was PBMCs, obtained at follow-up. V usage is TRBV18 and J usage is TRBJ2-1; maybe TRBD1 (7 bases). The source is a male donor with early-stage non-small cell lung cancer. In DNA form, the CDR3 reads TGTGCCAGCTCACCACCGGAGGGGGCGTACATTGAGCAGTTCTTC. It codes for CASSPPEGAYIEQFF.